What follows are 30 T cell receptor beta chains derived from one specimen sequenced in a study of Graves' ophthalmopathy and Graves' hyperthyroidism. From RNA, the CDR3 regions of TCR beta chains were amplified and sequenced. The first-round RT-PCR employed HTBI primers together with the Qiagen OneStep RT-PCR kit. A multiplex PCR was then performed as the second round. One entry per CDR3 protein, called by TCRdb with MiXCR from the multiplex PCR reads. The table shows 580,000 or so distinct CDR3 sequences, with under 45% occurring only once. Sequencing input: peripheral blood or thyroid tissue (not recorded which). The receptors stem from an adult man with Graves' hyperthyroidism.

The gene calls are TRBV9 and TRBJ1-6; D is perhaps TRBD1 (6 bases). The V and J ends lost 0 bases and 11 bases respectively, with 12 bases between them. This CDR3 is 14 amino acids long. In germline, CDR1 is SGDLS, CDR2 YYNGEE. CDR3 residues: CASSVVGGEAPLHF. CDR3 bases: TGTGCCAGCAGCGTAGTGGGGGGCGAAGCACCCCTCCACTTT. Full variable domain (missing parts from reference TRBV9 and TRBJ1-6): DSGVTQTPKHLITATGQRVTLRCSPRSGDLSVYWYQQSLDQGLQFLIQYYNGEERAKGNILERFSAQQFPDLHSELNLSSLELGDSALYFCASSVVGGEAPLHFGNGTRLTVT.

This clonotype was counted ten times or more. The V call is TRBV5-1, the J call TRBJ1-6; D gene ambiguous. The V and J ends lost 0 bases and 6 bases respectively, with 19 bases between them. Germline V gene data show CDR1 as SGHRS and CDR2 as YFSETQ. This CDR3 is 18 amino acids long. The CDR3 DNA follows: TGCGCCAGCAGCTTGGTGCCCCCCGATGGCGGCGGTAATTCACCCCTCCACTTT. Its translation is CASSLVPPDGGGNSPLHF.

The DNA of the CDR3 is TGTGCCAGCAGATGGGGGTCGACACCCCTCCACTTT. Amino acid sequence: CASRWGSTPLHF. The chain links TRBV19 to TRBJ1-6, with D maybe TRBD1 (5 bases). This CDR3 has 12 amino acids. Germline assignment: CDR1 LNHDA and CDR2 SQIVND (reference sequence). V lost 9 bases, J lost 11 bases, and 14 bases lay in between.

In its sample, this clonotype was seen many times. Here the CDR3 reads CASSLEWTGTGVYEQYF. Written as DNA, the CDR3 is TGCGCCAGCAGCTTGGAGTGGACCGGGACAGGGGTCTACGAGCAGTACTTC. The chain is built from TRBV5-1 and TRBJ2-7, with 10 bases matching TRBD1. Germline CDR1 and CDR2: SGHRS and YFSETQ. Trimming removed 0 bases from V and 3 bases from J; junction bases left unmatched: 9. CDR3 length equals 17 residues.

The V call is TRBV5-6, the J call TRBJ2-7; 14 positions match TRBD2. The better agreement between TRBJ2-1 and the DNA end casts doubt on the J call. This CDR3 region has 15 residues. Germline V gene lookup returns CDR1 SGHDT and CDR2 YYEEEE. The CDR3 nucleotides are TGTGCCAGCAGCGAGGGACTAGCGGGGGACAATGAGCAGTTCTTC. Translated, it gives CASSEGLAGDNEQFF.

The chain couples TRBV5-6 to TRBJ1-1; D is perhaps TRBD1 (5 bases). CDR3 size: 15 residues. V lost 0 bases to trimming and J lost 3 bases, with 12 bases between them. CDR1 and CDR2 from the germline V gene are SGHDT and YYEEEE. CDR3 region: CASSLAGSGHTEAFF. The CDR3, as DNA: TGTGCCAGCAGCTTGGCAGGGAGCGGACACACTGAAGCTTTCTTT.

This CDR3 reads CASSATESGELFF. Here the CDR3 DNA reads TGTGCCAGCAGCGCCACAGAATCCGGGGAGCTGTTTTTT. The genes are TRBV7-9 and TRBJ2-2; D is undetermined. The ends were cut back, 5 bases at V and 6 bases at J, with 10 bases in the middle. From germline, CDR1 is SEHNR and CDR2 FQNEAQ (reference sequence). The CDR3 is 13 amino acids.

This clonotype showed up many times. The V and J genes are TRBV10-3 and TRBJ1-1, with 8 bases lining up with TRBD1. Germline CDR1 and CDR2: ENHRY and SYGVKD. The CDR3 extends over 11 amino acids. The V and J ends lost 7 bases and 11 bases, in that order; junction bases with no gene match: 6. Here the CDR3 reads CAITQDRVAFF. The CDR3 DNA is TGTGCCATCACCCAGGACAGGGTCGCTTTCTTT.

The gene calls are TRBV6-5 and TRBJ2-7; 7 bases fit TRBD1. V was pared by 2 bases and J by 5 bases, with 6 bases of the junction left unmatched. Germline CDR1 MNHEY, CDR2 SVGAGI. This CDR3 contains 14 residues. Here the CDR3 DNA reads TGTGCCAGCAGTTACGACAGGGATCTCGACGAGCAGTACTTC. Protein sequence: CASSYDRDLDEQYF.

The J gene is TRBJ1-5, the V gene TRBV19; 8 positions match TRBD1. The CDR3 has 17 residues. Germline-derived CDR1 and CDR2 are LNHDA and SQIVND (reference sequence). V lost 5 bases and J lost 0; bases outside the gene matches: 9. CDR3 protein: CASSSPGQAISNQPQHF. DNA of the CDR3: TGTGCCAGTAGTTCTCCGGGACAGGCGATTAGCAATCAGCCCCAGCATTTT.

This clonotype was counted at least ten times. The chain employs TRBV5-4 and TRBJ1-2, with TRBD1 as a possible D gene (6 bases). CDR1 and CDR2 from the germline V gene are SGHNT and YYREEE (reference sequence). This CDR3 has 12 residues. Trimming shortened V by 4 bases and J by 11 bases, and 15 bases separated the two germline ends. The CDR3 region is CASSKPGAPYTF. The CDR3 DNA follows: TGTGCCAGCAGCAAGCCAGGGGCCCCTTACACCTTC.

The table lists this clonotype with many counts. The chain joins TRBV7-6 to TRBJ1-4, with D perhaps matching TRBD1 (6 bases). Trimming removed 5 bases at V and 7 bases at J, with 17 bases between. The CDR3 is 15 residues long. Germline CDR1 is SGHVS and CDR2 is FNYEAQ. CDR3 DNA: TGTGCCAGCAGCCAACCGGCAGAAGGGGGTGAAAAACTGTTTTTT. The encoded protein is CASSQPAEGGEKLFF.

About this clonotype: At one end the junction does not follow the germline gene, possibly because of a read error. The V call is TRBV25-1, the J call TRBJ1-1, with TRBD1 matching 11 bases. Germline CDR1 reads MGHDK; CDR2 reads SYGVNS. This CDR3 spans 17 amino acids. For the CDR3, the DNA is TGTGCCAGCAGCTCGCCCGGGACAGGGGGGAAAAACACTGAAGCTTCCTTT. Its translation is CASSSPGTGGKNTEASF.

This sequence joins TRBV20-1 and TRBJ1-2; 8 bases match TRBD1. Germline values: CDR1 DFQATT, CDR2 SNEGSKA (reference sequence). V was pared by 5 bases and J by 11 bases, with 7 bases of the junction left unmatched. This CDR3 region has 11 residues. CDR3 protein: CSADPDRGYTF. The CDR3 DNA is TGCAGTGCTGATCCAGACAGGGGATACACCTTC.

This clonotype was seen many times. The chain is built from TRBV20-1 and TRBJ1-2; 8 bases are shared with TRBD1. The V gene's germline CDR1 is DFQATT and CDR2 SNEGSKA (reference sequence). J gave up 3 bases and V 1 base, and 1 base lay outside the gene matches. This CDR3 comprises 13 residues. This CDR3 reads CSARADRDYGYTF. Here the CDR3 DNA reads TGCAGTGCTAGAGCGGACAGGGACTATGGCTACACCTTC.

In DNA, the CDR3 is TGTGCCAGCAGCTTGGTGATCACTAATGAAAAACTGTTTTTT. It is translated as CASSLVITNEKLFF. This chain uses TRBV7-9 with TRBJ1-4; D ambiguous. CDR1 and CDR2 (germline): SEHNR, FQNEAQ (reference sequence). V lost 3 bases and J lost 2, with 7 bases in between. CDR3 length: 14 residues. The variable domain in full, completed from reference TRBV7-9 and TRBJ1-4, reads DTGVSQNPRHKITKRGQNVTFRCDPISEHNRLYWYRQTLGQGPEFLTYFQNEAQLEKSRLLSDRFSAERPKGSFSTLEIQRTEQGDSAMYLCASSLVITNEKLFFGSGTQLSVL.

The chain joins TRBV12-3 or TRBV12-4 to TRBJ2-3; possibly TRBD2 for D (5 bases). V gave up 7 bases and J gave up 2 bases, with 16 bases separating them. The CDR3 runs to 15 residues. The CDR3 nucleotides are TGTGCCAGCACTCTGACTACTTTAATCACAGATACGCAGTATTTT. Protein product: CASTLTTLITDTQYF.

This clonotype was seen repeatedly, ten times or more. The chain recombines TRBV13 with TRBJ1-2; D is undetermined. This CDR3 has 14 amino acids. Per germline, CDR1 PRHDT and CDR2 FYEKMQ (reference sequence). The V end lost 0 bases, the J end lost 5 bases, and 10 bases lay between the germline ends. The CDR3 spells CASSLGRGIYGYTF. The CDR3 region has the DNA TGTGCCAGCAGCTTAGGGAGAGGGATTTATGGCTACACCTTC.

This clonotype was counted ten times or more. The chain employs TRBV14 and TRBJ1-3, with a weak D call TRBD1 (5 bases). Germline V gene lookup returns CDR1 SGHDN and CDR2 FVKESK. V was shortened by 4 bases and J by 4 bases, with 17 bases between the two germline ends. The CDR3 covers 16 residues. CDR3 sequence (DNA): TGTGCCAGCAGCCGGAAAGACAGCACTCTAGGAAACACCATATATTTT. It codes for CASSRKDSTLGNTIYF.

This clonotype was seen repeatedly, ten times or more. CDR3 sequence reads: CASSLEGQLSYEQYF. CDR3 DNA sequence: TGTGCCAGCAGCTTAGAAGGGCAGCTATCCTACGAGCAGTACTTC. V and J are TRBV7-9 and TRBJ2-7; D gene unclear. The CDR3 has 15 amino acids. V gave up 1 base and J gave up 1 base, with 11 bases separating them. CDR1 is SEHNR, CDR2 FQNEAQ, per germline (reference sequence).

In this sample, this clonotype turned up a few times. The chain has TRBV11-2 and TRBJ2-5; a weak D match, TRBD1 (6 bases). The CDR3 has 13 amino acids. CDR1 SGHAT and CDR2 FQNNGV come from the germline V gene. The V end lost 5 bases, the J end lost 4 bases, and 11 bases lay between the germline ends. The CDR3 is CASSQGFGETQYF. CDR3 nucleotides: TGTGCCAGCAGCCAGGGGTTTGGAGAGACCCAGTACTTC.

This clonotype was observed at least ten times. V is TRBV12-3 or TRBV12-4 and J is TRBJ2-5; D is undetermined. CDR3 size: 12 residues. Trimming shortened V by 6 bases and J by 4 bases, and 9 bases separated the two germline ends. The CDR3 region has the DNA TGTGCCAGCAGCTCGAACGGAGAGACCCAGTACTTC. Amino acid sequence: CASSSNGETQYF.

This clonotype was counted at least ten times. The V gene is TRBV14, the J gene TRBJ2-7, with 13 nucleotides matching TRBD2. The CDR3 runs to 16 residues. The V segment lost 4 bases and the J segment 4 bases; nucleotides outside the gene matches: 7. Per germline, CDR1 SGHDN and CDR2 FVKESK. The CDR3 here is CASSRHQLAGGYEQYF. The DNA for the CDR3 is TGTGCCAGCAGCCGACATCAACTAGCGGGAGGGTACGAGCAGTACTTC.

There are many counts of this clonotype. The rearrangement joins TRBV6-5 to TRBJ2-2, with D possibly being TRBD1 (6 bases). The CDR3 is 12 amino acids. In germline, CDR1 is MNHEY, CDR2 SVGAGI. Trimming removed 10 bases at V and 6 bases at J, with 12 bases between. As DNA, the CDR3 is TGTGCCAACGAAAAGGGGGCCGGGGAGCTGTTTTTT. Translation: CANEKGAGELFF.

This clonotype was recorded a few times. This may be a read error: a much more frequent sequence differs by one nucleotide. The chain combines TRBV2 with TRBJ1-1; 10 bases align to TRBD1. V dropped 7 bases and J dropped 5; count of bases not matched to a gene: 7. CDR3 length: 14 residues. The germline V gene encodes CDR1 SNHLY and CDR2 FYNNEI. The CDR3, as DNA: TGTGCCAGCATACGGTGGACAGGGGGTACTGAAGCTTTCTTT. Translation gives CASIRWTGGTEAFF.

The sample holds many counts of this clonotype. This chain joins TRBV19 and TRBJ2-7; 7 nucleotides agree with TRBD1. The CDR3 consists of 13 residues. The germline gives CDR1 LNHDA, CDR2 SQIVND (reference sequence). Trimming took 6 bases from V and 2 from J; bases not matched to a gene: 4. This CDR3 is CASSHTGAYEQYF. The CDR3, as DNA: TGTGCCAGTAGCCATACAGGGGCCTACGAGCAGTACTTC. Drawing the rest from reference TRBV19 and TRBJ2-7, the complete variable domain is DGGITQSPKYLFRKEGQNVTLSCEQNLNHDAMYWYRQDPGQGLRLIYYSQIVNDFQKGDIAEGYSVSREKKESFPLTVTSAQKNPTAFYLCASSHTGAYEQYFGPGTRLTVT.

As to this clonotype: One junction end does not reproduce the germline sequence, and a read error may be involved. The chain links TRBV5-8 to TRBJ2-5, with 10 bases fitting TRBD1. This CDR3 has 15 residues. The germline V gene has CDR1 SGHTS and CDR2 YDEGEE. The CDR3 loop is CASSMGQGIQETQYF. As DNA, the CDR3 is TGCGCCAGCAGCATGGGACAGGGGATACAAGAGACCCAGTACTTC.

This clonotype appeared many times. The rearrangement joins TRBV29-1 to TRBJ1-2, with unresolved D. Germline loops: CDR1 SQVTM, CDR2 ANQGSEA. The CDR3 sequence is 12 residues long. V was cut by 3 bases and J by 4 bases, with 9 bases left in between. CDR3 region: CSVEASAYGYTF. CDR3 in DNA: TGCAGCGTTGAGGCTTCTGCCTATGGCTACACCTTC.

This clonotype was recorded only once. CDR3 DNA sequence: TGCAGTGCTAGCACGCCGAGGGCACCTACCCACGAGCAGTACTTC. As protein: CSASTPRAPTHEQYF. The V call is TRBV20-1, the J call TRBJ2-7, with a possible D match to TRBD2 (5 bases). V was cut by 3 bases and J by 5 bases, with 20 bases left in between. CDR3 length equals 15 residues. Germline V gene lookup returns CDR1 DFQATT and CDR2 SNEGSKA (reference sequence).

The CDR3 DNA reads TGTGCCACCAGTGCCGGGGAGAGATACAATGAGCAGTTCTTC. This sequence encodes CATSAGERYNEQFF. The rearrangement links TRBV24-1 to TRBJ2-1; weak D call: TRBD2 (5 bases). The CDR3 covers 14 residues. Germline CDR1 reads KGHDR; CDR2 reads SFDVKD. Trimming removed 5 bases at V and 4 bases at J, with 11 bases between.